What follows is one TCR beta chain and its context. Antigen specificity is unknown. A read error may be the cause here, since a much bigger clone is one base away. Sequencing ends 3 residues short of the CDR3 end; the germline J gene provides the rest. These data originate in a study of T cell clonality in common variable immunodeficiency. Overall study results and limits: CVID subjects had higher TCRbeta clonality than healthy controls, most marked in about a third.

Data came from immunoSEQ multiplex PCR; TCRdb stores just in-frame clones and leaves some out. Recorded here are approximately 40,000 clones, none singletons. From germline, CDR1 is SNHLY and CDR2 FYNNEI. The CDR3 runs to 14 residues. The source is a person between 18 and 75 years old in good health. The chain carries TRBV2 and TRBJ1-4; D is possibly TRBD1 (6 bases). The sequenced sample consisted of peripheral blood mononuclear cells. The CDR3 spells CASSEEAQGPPLFF. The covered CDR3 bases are TGTGCCAGCAGTGAGGAAGCGCAGGGGCCACCA.